Sequencing of this T cell receptor (beta chain) was carried out in a study of T cell responses to AZD1222 COVID-19 vaccine. Whole-study context: Second doses at about 4 or about 12 weeks were pooled.

Sequenced by immunoSEQ multiplex PCR; TCRdb stores in-frame clones only, minus some. Here the sample spans approximately 140,000 clones, approximately 88% being singletons. The CDR3 sequence is 13 residues long. The germline V gene encodes CDR1 SEHNR and CDR2 FQNEAQ (reference sequence). V shed 1 base and J 5 bases; nucleotides not matched to a gene: 1. The study, taken as a whole, reports: Repertoires were obtained only post-peak T cell response. Spike-specific TCR breadth and depth were elevated following two AZD1222 doses. Regions 160-218 and 743-854 dominated among vaccine-associated CD4 TCRs spanning spike.

About this clone: What it recognizes is unknown. Other DNA sequences in the same sample also yield this CDR3.

This specimen was peripheral blood, taken on day 0 of AZD1222 vaccination. V is TRBV7-9 and J is TRBJ2-5; 7 positions agree with TRBD1. The sequence derives from an adult in good health. In DNA, the CDR3 is TGTGCCAGCAGCTTAGGGGGACAGGAGACCCAGTACTTC. Amino acids: CASSLGGQETQYF.